This TCR beta chain was identified during a study of CD8+ T cells in alopecia areata. Study summary: Treated patients were dosed with oral tofacitinib, taking 5 to 10 mg twice daily.

The V gene lost 3 bases and the J gene lost 4 bases, with 12 bases spanning the gap. Germline-derived CDR1 and CDR2 are SQVTM and ANQGSEA. CDR3 length: 13 residues. Extracted RNA was reverse transcribed, and the resulting cDNA served as sequencing template. Data came from immunoSEQ multiplex PCR; TCRdb stores just in-frame clones and leaves some out. The repertoire holds about 150,000 clones, with around half as singletons. Peripheral blood, together with lesional scalp punch biopsies, was collected from alopecia areata patients. The J gene is TRBJ1-2, the V gene TRBV29-1; D is undetermined. Sequences were derived from CD8+ T cells sorted from blood, sampled at week 0. The source is a human donor with alopecia areata. CDR3 DNA: TGCAGCGTTGATGAGACTTTTGGCTATGGCTACACCTTC. Amino acids: CSVDETFGYGYTF.